This entry lists 31 T cell receptor beta chains sequenced from one sample in a study of T cell repertoires in cytomegalovirus infection. TCRdb re-called the reads with MiXCR, one entry per CDR3 protein. The repertoire has 400,000 to 550,000 distinct CDR3 sequences, around 11% of them found once; the top ten carry 9.5% to 13%. The specimen sequenced was PBMCs. The receptor source for this set is a human donor in good health (CMV status not recorded). Some clones in this sample may be carry-over from other donors' samples.

Concerning this clonotype: Just one base apart from a much larger clone, this may be a read error. The V call is TRBV7-9, the J call TRBJ1-1; 7 bases fit TRBD1. In germline, CDR1 is SEHNR, CDR2 FQNEAQ (reference sequence). The CDR3 totals 15 residues. The CDR3 DNA follows: TGTGCCAGCACCTTCGGCGACAGGGAGAACACTGAAGCTCTCTTT. Translating it yields CASTFGDRENTEALF.

This clonotype was found many times. The genes are TRBV7-8 and TRBJ2-3; TRBD2 aligns across 13 bases. J lost 7 bases, V lost 4 bases, and 14 bases had no gene match. Germline-derived CDR1 and CDR2 are SGHVS and FQNEAQ. The length of the CDR3 is 18 residues. The CDR3 spells CASSSTAATSGGANTQYF. The CDR3 DNA reads TGTGCCAGCAGCTCCACCGCGGCCACTAGCGGGGGGGCAAATACGCAGTATTTT. The complete variable domain, with remaining parts taken from reference TRBV7-8 and TRBJ2-3, reads GAGVSQSPRYKVAKRGQDVALRCDPISGHVSLFWYQQALGQGPEFLTYFQNEAQLDKSGLPSDRFFAERPEGSVSTLKIQRTQQEDSAVYLCASSSTAATSGGANTQYFGPGTRLTVL.

This clonotype was counted ten times or more. The chain employs TRBV19 and TRBJ1-1; 10 bases are shared with TRBD1. Germline V CDR1 and CDR2: LNHDA, SQIVND (reference sequence). The trim removed 5 bases at V and 1 base at J, leaving 4 bases unmatched. The CDR3 length is 15 residues. CDR3 sequence reads: CASSPRTGGNTEAFF. The CDR3 nucleotides read TGTGCCAGTAGTCCCCGGACAGGGGGGAACACTGAAGCTTTCTTT.

This clonotype showed up many times. The chain joins TRBV6-2 or TRBV6-3 to TRBJ2-1; 8 positions agree with TRBD2. The CDR3 is 16 amino acids. Germline V gives CDR1 MNHEY, CDR2 SVGEGT. The junction had 5 bases not matched to a gene; V was cut back by 1 base and J by 3 bases. The DNA of the CDR3 is TGTGCCAGCAGTTACTACCGGCTAGCGGGCTACAATGAGCAGTTCTTC. It yields the protein CASSYYRLAGYNEQFF.

This clonotype has only a few counts. This rearrangement joins TRBV28 to TRBJ2-3; D may match TRBD1 or TRBD2 (5 bases each). Germline V gives CDR1 MDHEN, CDR2 SYDVKM. Trimming removed 8 bases from V and 1 base from J, with 13 bases in between. The CDR3 covers 14 residues. The CDR3 DNA reads TGTGCCAGCTACCCCCGGGACCGCACAGATACGCAGTATTTT. Its translation: CASYPRDRTDTQYF.

This clonotype has ten or more counts. The gene calls are TRBV7-6 and TRBJ1-3, with a tentative D call TRBD1 (5 bases). The CDR3 has 17 amino acids. Germline loops: CDR1 SGHVS, CDR2 FNYEAQ. Trimming cost V 5 bases and J 0 bases, with 17 bases left between them. The DNA of the CDR3 is TGTGCCAGCAGCCCCAGAGTGGGGGGGGGCTCTGGAAACACCATATATTTT. Protein sequence: CASSPRVGGGSGNTIYF.

The chain joins TRBV5-4 to TRBJ2-1, with 13 bases that match TRBD2. The CDR3 runs to 16 residues. Germline V gives CDR1 SGHNT, CDR2 YYREEE (reference sequence). With V trimmed by 2 bases and J by 7 bases, 6 bases remained unmatched. CDR3 in amino acids: CASSLSLLAGGNEQFF. The DNA for the CDR3 is TGTGCCAGCAGCTTAAGCTTACTAGCGGGAGGGAATGAGCAGTTCTTC.

This clonotype has more than one count but fewer than ten. This chain joins TRBV27 and TRBJ2-7, with TRBD2 identical over 7 bases. CDR1 and CDR2 (germline): MNHEY, SMNVEV (reference sequence). With V trimmed by 6 bases and J by 0 bases, 11 bases remained unmatched. The length of the CDR3 is 16 residues. CDR3: CASSPSTGGISYEQYF. The CDR3 DNA reads TGTGCCAGCAGCCCGTCCACGGGAGGAATCTCCTACGAGCAGTACTTC.

This clonotype was observed many times. The CDR3 spells CSVERAGYRLSGYTF. The CDR3 DNA is TGCAGCGTTGAAAGAGCCGGGTATCGGCTATCTGGCTACACCTTC. V gene TRBV29-1 combines with J gene TRBJ1-2; D is undetermined. This CDR3 has 15 residues. From germline, CDR1 is SQVTM and CDR2 ANQGSEA. V lost 2 bases and J 7 bases, leaving 20 bases between the germline ends. Full variable domain (outside the CDR3, taken from reference TRBV29-1 and TRBJ1-2): SAVISQKPSRDICQRGTSLTIQCQVDSQVTMMFWYRQQPGQSLTLIATANQGSEATYESGFVIDKFPISRPNLTFSTLTVSNMSPEDSSIYLCSVERAGYRLSGYTFGSGTRLTVV.

This clonotype was counted many times. V is TRBV7-9 and J is TRBJ1-1; 9 bases fit TRBD1. Germline lookup yields CDR1 SEHNR and CDR2 FQNEAQ (reference sequence). J lost 4 bases, V lost 4 bases, and 7 bases had no gene match. CDR3 length: 15 residues. CDR3 DNA sequence: TGTGCCAGCAGCTCGCCGACAGGGGGTATCACTGAAGCTTTCTTT. This sequence encodes CASSSPTGGITEAFF.

The sample holds many counts of this clonotype. The chain couples TRBV7-2 to TRBJ1-2, with TRBD1 as a possible D gene (5 bases). Between the trimmed V and J ends, which lost 3 bases and 0 bases, there was a span of 11 bases. The CDR3 totals 15 residues. In germline, CDR1 is SGHTA, CDR2 FQGNSA. CDR3 DNA sequence: TGTGCCAGCAGCTTGGGACGCAGTACTAACTATGGCTACACCTTC. Protein product: CASSLGRSTNYGYTF.

The rearrangement joins TRBV6-5 to TRBJ1-2, with a possible D match to TRBD1 (5 bases). Germline V gene sequence: CDR1 MNHEY, CDR2 SVGAGI. The length of the CDR3 is 13 residues. V lost 2 bases, J lost 4 bases, and 8 bases lay in between. CDR3 in DNA: TGTGCCAGCAGTTACGCAGGGCTCTATGGCTACACCTTC. This sequence encodes CASSYAGLYGYTF.

The table lists this clonotype with a few counts. The genes are TRBV7-9 and TRBJ2-1; D not certain. Germline loops: CDR1 SEHNR, CDR2 FQNEAQ (reference sequence). This CDR3 comprises 14 residues. Deletions cut 1 base from V and 6 bases from J, with 10 bases between. Written as DNA, the CDR3 is TGTGCCAGCAGCTTAGGCGGCAGTCGCAATGAGCAGTTCTTC. Translated, it gives CASSLGGSRNEQFF.

This clonotype appeared a single time. A much larger clone lies one base from this, so it may be a read error. The chain couples TRBV4-2 to TRBJ2-3, with a tentative D call TRBD1 (6 bases). The CDR3 has 18 amino acids. V was pared by 5 bases and J by 3 bases, with 24 bases between. Germline V CDR1 and CDR2: LGHNA, YNFKEQ. DNA of the CDR3: TGTGCCAGCAGCTTCATCGTACTCCGGGACACCAGAACAGATACGCAGTATTTT. Its translation: CASSFIVLRDTRTDTQYF.

The rearrangement joins TRBV7-8 to TRBJ2-1; D is undetermined. The germline V and J ends were trimmed by 5 bases and 4 bases, with 9 bases remaining between them. CDR3 length equals 13 residues. Per germline, CDR1 SGHVS and CDR2 FQNEAQ. For the CDR3, the DNA is TGTGCCAGCAGCCTCGACCAGTACAATGAGCAGTTCTTC. This codes for CASSLDQYNEQFF.

At least ten counts were recorded for this clonotype. The chain couples TRBV4-2 to TRBJ2-3; 9 positions agree with TRBD1. The germline CDR1 and CDR2 sequences are LGHNA and YNFKEQ. V was clipped by 0 bases and J by 3 bases; unmatched bases: 7. The CDR3 runs 17 residues. The CDR3 DNA reads TGTGCCAGCAGCCAAGATAATTCCGGACAGGGGACAGATACGCAGTATTTT. Protein product: CASSQDNSGQGTDTQYF.

This clonotype showed up many times. The V and J genes are TRBV11-2 and TRBJ1-1; D is ambiguous. The CDR3 runs 14 residues. Germline V lookup: CDR1 SGHAT, CDR2 FQNNGV. Trimming left V 9 bases short and J 1 base short, with 15 bases between. The CDR3 loop reads CASLSDEGNTEAFF. CDR3 sequence (DNA): TGTGCCAGTCTTTCAGACGAGGGGAACACTGAAGCTTTCTTT. Full variable domain (missing parts from reference TRBV11-2 and TRBJ1-1): EAGVAQSPRYKIIEKRQSVAFWCNPISGHATLYWYQQILGQGPKLLIQFQNNGVVDDSQLPKDRFSAERLKGVDSTLKIQPAKLEDSAVYLCASLSDEGNTEAFFGQGTRLTVV.

Ten or more counts support this clonotype. This chain links TRBV19 with TRBJ1-5; perhaps TRBD1 as D (5 bases). V lost 0 bases and J lost 5, with 5 bases in between. Germline V gene lookup returns CDR1 LNHDA and CDR2 SQIVND (reference sequence). The CDR3 sequence is 13 residues long. The DNA for the CDR3 is TGTGCCAGTAGTATAGACAGGGATCAGCCCCAGCATTTT. This gives the protein CASSIDRDQPQHF.

This clonotype has a count of ten or more. This chain uses TRBV12-3 or TRBV12-4 with TRBJ1-3; no clear D. Deletions cut 4 bases from V and 2 bases from J, with 6 bases between. This CDR3 has 13 residues. CDR3 region: CASSSPAGNTIYF. CDR3 DNA sequence: TGTGCCAGCAGTTCCCCTGCTGGAAACACCATATATTTT.

This clonotype was recorded many times. This sequence joins TRBV5-1 and TRBJ1-2, with D maybe TRBD1 (6 bases). V shed 9 bases and J shed 2 bases, with 20 bases lying between them. Looked up from germline, CDR1 is SGHRS and CDR2 is YFSETQ. The CDR3 loop spans 15 amino acids. CDR3 DNA sequence: TGCGCCACCAAGCGAGGTTTGGACAGCAACTATGGCTACACCTTC. Its protein product is CATKRGLDSNYGYTF.

This clonotype showed up many times. CDR3 bases: TGTGCCAGCAGCTTAGCAGCGGCAGTTCTAACGAACACCGGGGAGCTGTTTTTT. Its protein is CASSLAAAVLTNTGELFF. The V call is TRBV7-6, the J call TRBJ2-2; D might be TRBD2 (5 bases). Trimming pared 0 bases from V and 0 bases from J, leaving 14 bases between. This CDR3 spans 18 amino acids. Germline CDR1 reads SGHVS; CDR2 reads FNYEAQ.

This clonotype was seen many times. V gene TRBV12-3 or TRBV12-4 combines with J gene TRBJ2-2; the D gene is possibly TRBD1 (5 bases). Trimming pared 1 base from V and 5 bases from J, leaving 11 bases between. This CDR3 spans 15 amino acids. The CDR3 spells CASSLGLGATGELFF. CDR3 nucleotide sequence: TGTGCCAGCAGTTTAGGTTTAGGGGCTACCGGGGAGCTGTTTTTT.

The V call is TRBV18, the J call TRBJ1-6, with D uncertain. V was pared by 3 bases and J by 0 bases, with 12 bases between. The CDR3 is made up of 17 amino acids. Germline V gene sequence: CDR1 KGHSH, CDR2 LQKENI. The CDR3 loop reads CASSPTNQVSYNSPLHF. The CDR3, as DNA: TGTGCCAGCTCACCTACGAATCAGGTCTCCTATAATTCACCCCTCCACTTT. Drawing the rest from reference TRBV18 and TRBJ1-6, the complete variable domain is NAGVMQNPRHLVRRRGQEARLRCSPMKGHSHVYWYRQLPEEGLKFMVYLQKENIIDESGMPKERFSAEFPKEGPSILRIQQVVRGDSAAYFCASSPTNQVSYNSPLHFGNGTRLTVT.

In this sample, this clonotype turned up many times. The V gene is TRBV29-1, the J gene TRBJ1-1; D perhaps matches TRBD1 (5 bases). Trimming left V 4 bases short and J 4 bases short, with 16 bases between. Germline CDR1 and CDR2: SQVTM and ANQGSEA. This CDR3 region has 14 residues. The CDR3 DNA sequence: TGCAGCGTTGGCGACCGGGTAAGGGGCACTGAAGCTTTCTTT. Amino acids: CSVGDRVRGTEAFF.

The chain couples TRBV10-3 to TRBJ2-2, with D possibly called TRBD1 or TRBD2 (6 bases each). The CDR3 has 15 amino acids. Germline lookup yields CDR1 ENHRY and CDR2 SYGVKD. With 4 bases removed from V and 4 bases from J, the gap between germline ends came to 13 bases. This CDR3 is CAISGIGGLTGELFF. CDR3 nucleotide sequence: TGTGCCATCAGTGGAATTGGGGGGCTCACCGGGGAGCTGTTTTTT.

This clonotype occurred many times. The rearrangement joins TRBV27 to TRBJ2-7, with a possible D match to TRBD2 (5 bases). The CDR3 spans 14 residues. Germline V gene sequence: CDR1 MNHEY, CDR2 SMNVEV (reference sequence). V was pared by 3 bases and J by 4 bases, with 13 bases between. The CDR3 bases are TGTGCCAGCAGTTTTAGTGGGAGAGAATACGAGCAGTACTTC. Translating gives CASSFSGREYEQYF.

The gene calls are TRBV19 and TRBJ2-7; a weak D match, TRBD1 (5 bases). Germline CDR1 and CDR2: LNHDA and SQIVND (reference sequence). The CDR3 length is 15 residues. Trimming stripped 3 bases from V and 6 bases from J, with 18 bases between. CDR3 region: CASSIGHRVIGEQYF. DNA for the CDR3: TGTGCCAGTAGTATCGGACATCGAGTAATCGGCGAGCAGTACTTC.

This clonotype appeared many times. This chain joins TRBV10-3 and TRBJ2-3; 8 bases align to TRBD2. The CDR3 length is 14 residues. The germline gives CDR1 ENHRY, CDR2 SYGVKD. V lost 5 bases, J lost 0 bases, and 1 base stayed unmatched. Here the CDR3 DNA reads TGTGCCATCAGTAGCGGGAGTAGCACAGATACGCAGTATTTT. Translated: CAISSGSSTDTQYF.

Ten or more counts support this clonotype. The J gene is TRBJ2-5, the V gene TRBV7-2; D ambiguous. The CDR3 contains 13 residues. V lost 2 bases, J lost 1 base, and 5 bases lay in between. Germline V gene lookup returns CDR1 SGHTA and CDR2 FQGNSA. CDR3 residues: CASSLNLQETQYF. The CDR3 DNA reads TGTGCCAGCAGCTTAAACCTCCAAGAGACCCAGTACTTC. Looking up the rest from reference TRBV7-2 and TRBJ2-5 gives the full variable domain: GAGVSQSPSNKVTEKGKDVELRCDPISGHTALYWYRQSLGQGLEFLIYFQGNSAPDKSGLPSDRFSAERTGGSVSTLTIQRTQQEDSAVYLCASSLNLQETQYFGPGTRLLVL.

The chain has TRBV29-1 and TRBJ2-1; 7 bases agree with TRBD2. This CDR3 is built from 12 residues. Looked up from germline, CDR1 is SQVTM and CDR2 is ANQGSEA. Trimming removed 8 bases from V and 4 bases from J; junction bases left unmatched: 5. For the CDR3, the DNA is TGCAGCCCCCGGACTAGTTACAATGAGCAGTTCTTC. It codes for CSPRTSYNEQFF.

This chain links TRBV12-3 or TRBV12-4 with TRBJ2-7; 8 bases align to TRBD2. The CDR3 has 14 residues. V was clipped by 6 bases and J by 3 bases; unmatched bases: 7. CDR3 in DNA: TGTGCCAGCAGGCTCTCCGGGACTAGCTACGAGCAGTACTTC. Protein: CASRLSGTSYEQYF.